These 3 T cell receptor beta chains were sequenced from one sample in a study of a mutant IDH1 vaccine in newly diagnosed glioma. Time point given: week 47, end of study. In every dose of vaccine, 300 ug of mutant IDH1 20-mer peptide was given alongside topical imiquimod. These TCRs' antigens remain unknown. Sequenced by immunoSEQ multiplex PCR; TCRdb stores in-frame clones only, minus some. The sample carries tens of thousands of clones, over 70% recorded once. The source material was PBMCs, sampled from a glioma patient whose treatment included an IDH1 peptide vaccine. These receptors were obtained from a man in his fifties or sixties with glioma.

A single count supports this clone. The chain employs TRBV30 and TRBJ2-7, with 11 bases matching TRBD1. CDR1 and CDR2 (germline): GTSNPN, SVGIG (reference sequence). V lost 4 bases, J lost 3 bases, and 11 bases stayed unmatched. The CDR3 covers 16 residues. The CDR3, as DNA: TGTGCCTGGAACCGGGACAGGGGGACTGCTTTCTACGAGCAGTACTTC. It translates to CAWNRDRGTAFYEQYF.

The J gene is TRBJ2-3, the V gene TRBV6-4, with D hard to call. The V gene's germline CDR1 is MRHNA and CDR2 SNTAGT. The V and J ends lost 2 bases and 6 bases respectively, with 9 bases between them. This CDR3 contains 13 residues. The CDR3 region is CASSDVSSDTQYF. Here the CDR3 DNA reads TGTGCCAGCAGTGACGTGTCGTCGGATACGCAGTATTTT.

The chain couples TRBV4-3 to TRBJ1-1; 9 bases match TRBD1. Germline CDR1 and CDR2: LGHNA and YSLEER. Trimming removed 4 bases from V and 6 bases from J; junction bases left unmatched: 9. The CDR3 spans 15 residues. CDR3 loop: CASSLDRDRVAEAFF. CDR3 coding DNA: TGCGCCAGCAGCCTCGATCGGGACAGGGTAGCTGAAGCTTTCTTT.